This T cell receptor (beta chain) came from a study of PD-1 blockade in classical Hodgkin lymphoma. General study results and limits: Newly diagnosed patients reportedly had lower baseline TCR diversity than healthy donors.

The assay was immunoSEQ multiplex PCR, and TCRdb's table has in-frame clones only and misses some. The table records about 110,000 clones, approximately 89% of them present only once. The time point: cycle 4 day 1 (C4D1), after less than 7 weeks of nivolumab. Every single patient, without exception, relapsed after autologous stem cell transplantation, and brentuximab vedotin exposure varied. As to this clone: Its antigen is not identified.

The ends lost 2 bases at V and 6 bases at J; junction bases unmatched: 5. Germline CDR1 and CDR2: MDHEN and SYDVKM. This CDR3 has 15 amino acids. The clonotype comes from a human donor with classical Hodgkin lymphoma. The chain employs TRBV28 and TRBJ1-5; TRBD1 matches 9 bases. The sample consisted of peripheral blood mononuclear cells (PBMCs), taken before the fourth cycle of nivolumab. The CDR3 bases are TGTGCCAGCAGTTTAGCCGGGACAGGGACTCAGCCCCAGCATTTT. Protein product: CASSLAGTGTQPQHF.